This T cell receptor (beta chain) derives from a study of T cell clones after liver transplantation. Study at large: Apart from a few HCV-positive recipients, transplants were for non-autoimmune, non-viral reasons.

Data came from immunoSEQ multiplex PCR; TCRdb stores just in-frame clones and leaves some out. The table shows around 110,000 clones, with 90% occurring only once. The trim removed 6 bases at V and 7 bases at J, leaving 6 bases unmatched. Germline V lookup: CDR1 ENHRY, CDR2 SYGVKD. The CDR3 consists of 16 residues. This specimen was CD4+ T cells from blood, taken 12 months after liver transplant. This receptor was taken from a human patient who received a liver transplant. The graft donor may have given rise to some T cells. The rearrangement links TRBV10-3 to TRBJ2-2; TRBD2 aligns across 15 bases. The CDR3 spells CAIRGTSGRSGGELFF. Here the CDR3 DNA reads TGTGCCATCAGGGGGACTAGCGGGAGGAGCGGCGGGGAGCTGTTTTTT.